Listed here are 7 T cell receptor beta chains from one sample, sequenced in a study of blood T cell repertoires in COVID-19. Sequenced by immunoSEQ multiplex PCR; TCRdb stores in-frame clones only, minus some. The profile shows roughly 410,000 clones, around 90% of them singletons. Sample: peripheral blood. These receptors originate from a man between 40 and 49 years old with acute or convalescent COVID-19.

The rearrangement links TRBV12-3 or TRBV12-4 to TRBJ1-1, with no clear D. V was shortened by 9 bases and J by 1 base, with 12 bases between the two germline ends. This CDR3 contains 13 residues. CDR3 loop: CASEVAGNTEAFF. The CDR3, as DNA: TGTGCCAGTGAAGTGGCGGGGAACACTGAAGCTTTCTTT.

The chain employs TRBV28 and TRBJ1-2; weak D call: TRBD1 (6 bases). The CDR3 has 13 residues. V lost 4 bases and J 3 bases, leaving 9 bases between the germline ends. Germline loops: CDR1 MDHEN, CDR2 SYDVKM. For the CDR3, the DNA is TGTGCCAGCAGTTCCGACAGGCACTATGGCTACACCTTC. Amino acid sequence: CASSSDRHYGYTF.

This clone is a singleton in its sample. The chain is built from TRBV6-6 and TRBJ1-2; D unresolved. V was trimmed by 2 bases and J by 1 base, leaving 8 bases between them. Germline CDR1 and CDR2: MNHNY and SVGAGI (reference sequence). This CDR3 region has 14 residues. CDR3 sequence reads: CASSYGHSNYGYTF. The CDR3 bases are TGTGCCAGCAGTTACGGGCACAGTAACTATGGCTACACCTTC.

The chain combines TRBV10-3 with TRBJ2-3; 7 bases agree with TRBD2. This CDR3 region has 15 residues. Trimming removed 4 bases from V and 4 bases from J; junction bases left unmatched: 8. Germline CDR1 is ENHRY and CDR2 is SYGVKD. CDR3 loop: CAISGAGEAADTQYF. CDR3 nucleotides: TGTGCCATCAGTGGGGCGGGAGAAGCAGCAGATACGCAGTATTTT.

The V gene is TRBV29-1, the J gene TRBJ2-5, with 11 bases matching TRBD2. Germline values: CDR1 SQVTM, CDR2 ANQGSEA. With V trimmed by 1 base and J by 4 bases, 11 bases remained unmatched. The CDR3 runs to 17 residues. The CDR3 protein is CSVEGVVAGGNPETQYF. CDR3 in DNA: TGCAGCGTTGAAGGAGTGGTAGCGGGAGGGAATCCAGAGACCCAGTACTTC.

The V and J genes are TRBV7-2 and TRBJ2-3; a weak D match, TRBD2 (6 bases). Trimming took 3 bases from V and 7 from J, leaving 20 bases between them. The CDR3 consists of 16 residues. Germline V gene lookup returns CDR1 SGHTA and CDR2 FQGNSA. The chain's CDR3 is CASSFDSDYGLYTQYF. The DNA for the CDR3 is TGTGCCAGCAGCTTTGATTCGGACTATGGTCTATATACGCAGTATTTT.

The chain employs TRBV7-8 and TRBJ2-1; 7 bases agree with TRBD1. Trimming removed 5 bases from V and 7 bases from J; junction bases left unmatched: 2. The CDR3 has 12 residues. The germline gives CDR1 SGHVS, CDR2 FQNEAQ. The DNA of the CDR3 is TGTGCCAGCAGCGAACAGGGGAATGAGCAGTTCTTC. It specifies CASSEQGNEQFF.